Listed below are T cell receptor beta chains from one sample, sequenced in a study of graft-versus-host responses after intestinal transplantation. This table comes from immunoSEQ multiplex PCR, and its TCRdb copy is limited to in-frame clones, with some not included. The data contain around 100,000 clones, about 90% of them seen just once; the ten biggest clones take up 0.9% to 1%. These TCRs' antigens remain unknown. Specimen: unstimulated CD4+ T cells sorted from spleen or lymph node cells, collected before transplant. All receptors derive from a human donor who was the organ donor for an intestinal transplant. CDR3s include the opening cysteine and the closing phenylalanine or tryptophan. D genes are given only for firm matches. Not all rows give a size; the values are once, few, many and, for expanded clones, a class.

CDR3: CASSLGLVQEDTQYF; DNA: TGCGCCAGCAGCTTGGGACTAGTTCAAGAAGATACGCAGTATTTT; J: TRBJ2-3; V: TRBV5-1; size: -; D: -
CDR3: CASRHGTGEQYF; DNA: TGTGCCAGCAGGCACGGGACGGGGGAGCAGTACTTC; J: TRBJ2-7; V: TRBV6-6; size: few; D: -
CDR3: CASSLDGTANEKLFF; DNA: TGTGCCAGCAGCTTAGACGGGACAGCTAATGAAAAACTGTTTTTT; J: TRBJ1-4; V: TRBV7-9; size: few; D: TRBD1
CDR3: CAWSVDSRLEPQHF; DNA: TGTGCCTGGAGTGTGGACAGCAGGTTAGAGCCCCAGCATTTT; J: TRBJ1-5; V: TRBV30; size: -; D: -
CDR3: CASSNGEQAFF; DNA: TGTGCCAGCAGCAACGGGGAGCAGGCTTTCTTT; J: TRBJ1-1; V: TRBV21-1; size: -; D: -
CDR3: CAWSLGYRWEGLLHF; DNA: TGTGCCTGGAGTCTAGGGTACAGGTGGGAGGGACTCCTCCACTTT; J: TRBJ1-6; V: TRBV30; size: -; D: -
CDR3: CAWSVLSHGYTF; DNA: TGTGCCTGGAGTGTTTTGAGTCATGGCTACACCTTC; J: TRBJ1-2; V: TRBV30; size: once; D: -
CDR3: CASSYRGILYNEQFF; DNA: TGTGCCAGCAGCTACCGGGGGATACTCTACAATGAGCAGTTCTTC; J: TRBJ2-1; V: TRBV5-6; size: -; D: -
CDR3: CASSLRVGTGTYNSPLHF; DNA: TGTGCCAGCAGCTTAAGGGTGGGGACAGGGACGTATAATTCACCCCTCCACTTT; J: TRBJ1-6; V: TRBV7-8; size: -; D: TRBD1
CDR3: CASSPRQGAWGTEAFF; DNA: TGTGCCAGCAGCCCCCGACAGGGGGCTTGGGGGACTGAAGCTTTCTTT; J: TRBJ1-1; V: TRBV5-4; size: -; D: TRBD1
CDR3: CASSLRGQGWNGYTF; DNA: TGTGCCAGCAGCTTGAGGGGACAGGGATGGAATGGCTACACCTTC; J: TRBJ1-2; V: TRBV5-4; size: -; D: TRBD1
CDR3: CASGEDSGYQPQHF; DNA: TGTGCCAGCGGAGAAGATTCAGGGTATCAGCCCCAGCATTTT; J: TRBJ1-5; V: TRBV6-5; size: -; D: -
CDR3: CASSEIGRVEFF; DNA: TGTGCCAGCAGTGAAATTGGAAGGGTGGAGTTCTTC; J: TRBJ2-1; V: TRBV2; size: -; D: -
CDR3: CASSRAGGSPQHF; DNA: TGTGCCAGCAGTAGGGCCGGAGGGTCGCCCCAGCATTTT; J: TRBJ1-5; V: TRBV6-1; size: -; D: -
CDR3: CASSAAGASNYGYTF; DNA: TGTGCCAGCAGCGCCGCGGGGGCCAGTAACTATGGCTACACCTTC; J: TRBJ1-2; V: TRBV9; size: -; D: -
CDR3: CASSKTVRQETQYF; DNA: TGTGCCAGTAGTAAGACAGTTAGACAAGAGACCCAGTACTTC; J: TRBJ2-5; V: TRBV19; size: -; D: -
CDR3: CASSQEDRGRNSPLHF; DNA: TGCGCCAGCAGCCAAGAGGACAGGGGGAGAAATTCACCCCTCCACTTT; J: TRBJ1-6; V: TRBV4-1; size: -; D: TRBD1
CDR3: CASSRTTGVNEQFF; DNA: TGTGCCAGCAGTCGGACCACAGGGGTCAATGAGCAGTTCTTC; J: TRBJ2-1; V: TRBV14; size: -; D: TRBD1
CDR3: CASSTGTEDTQYF; DNA: TGCGCCAGCTCCACAGGGACGGAAGATACGCAGTATTTT; J: TRBJ2-3; V: TRBV5-1; size: -; D: -
CDR3: CASSSRTGLETQYF; DNA: TGCGCCAGCAGCTCCAGGACAGGTCTGGAGACCCAGTACTTC; J: TRBJ2-5; V: TRBV5-1; size: -; D: TRBD1
CDR3: CATSRIFLGARYF; DNA: TGTGCCACCAGCAGGATCTTTCTCGGGGCGCGGTACTTC; J: TRBJ2-7; V: TRBV15; size: -; D: -
CDR3: CASSQSSGGAHKYEQYF; DNA: TGTGCCAGCAGCCAATCTAGCGGGGGGGCCCATAAATACGAGCAGTACTTC; J: TRBJ2-7; V: TRBV5-4; size: -; D: TRBD2
CDR3: CSAKQGPYEQYF; DNA: TGCAGCGCTAAACAGGGGCCCTACGAGCAGTACTTC; J: TRBJ2-7; V: TRBV29-1; size: once; D: TRBD1
CDR3: CASTGNGGGRLETQYF; DNA: TGTGCCAGCACAGGGAACGGGGGCGGCCGTTTGGAGACCCAGTACTTC; J: TRBJ2-5; V: TRBV6-6; size: -; D: -
CDR3: CATSRGQTVEKLFF; DNA: TGTGCCACCAGCAGAGGACAAACGGTCGAAAAACTGTTTTTT; J: TRBJ1-4; V: TRBV15; size: -; D: -
CDR3: CAWSHSLNTEAFF; DNA: TGTGCCTGGAGTCACAGCCTGAACACTGAAGCTTTCTTT; J: TRBJ1-1; V: TRBV30; size: -; D: -
CDR3: CAISETRGTEQYF; DNA: TGTGCCATCAGTGAGACCAGGGGAACCGAGCAGTACTTC; J: TRBJ2-7; V: TRBV10-3; size: -; D: -
CDR3: CASSTTGLAGGNTGELFF; DNA: TGTGCCAGCAGTACGACTGGACTAGCGGGGGGAAACACCGGGGAGCTGTTTTTT; J: TRBJ2-2; V: TRBV2; size: -; D: TRBD2
CDR3: CASSPPVGPGNEQFF; DNA: TGTGCCAGCTCACCACCAGTGGGACCGGGCAATGAGCAGTTCTTC; J: TRBJ2-1; V: TRBV18; size: -; D: -
CDR3: CSVPRQAFF; DNA: TGCAGTGTTCCGCGACAGGCTTTCTTT; J: TRBJ1-1; V: TRBV20-1; size: -; D: -
CDR3: CASSLQGVFGYTF; DNA: TGTGCCAGCAGTTTACAGGGAGTTTTCGGCTACACCTTC; J: TRBJ1-2; V: TRBV28; size: -; D: -
CDR3: CASSLYRQWSYEQYF; DNA: TGTGCCAGCAGTTTATATCGACAGTGGTCCTACGAGCAGTACTTC; J: TRBJ2-7; V: TRBV28; size: -; D: -
CDR3: CASGTVGDEQYF; DNA: TGTGCCAGCGGAACCGTGGGCGACGAGCAGTACTTC; J: TRBJ2-7; V: TRBV6-5; size: -; D: -
CDR3: CASGSGGSYEQYF; DNA: TGTGCCAGCGGATCCGGAGGCTCCTACGAGCAGTACTTC; J: TRBJ2-7; V: TRBV28; size: -; D: -
CDR3: CASSVVGQGYNEQFF; DNA: TGTGCCAGCAGCGTAGTGGGACAGGGCTACAATGAGCAGTTCTTC; J: TRBJ2-1; V: TRBV9; size: -; D: TRBD1
CDR3: CASSSGTGGSDGYTF; DNA: TGTGCCAGCAGCTCCGGGACAGGGGGAAGTGATGGCTACACCTTC; J: TRBJ1-2; V: TRBV6-6; size: once; D: TRBD1
CDR3: CASSFVSGHNSPLHF; DNA: TGCGCCAGCAGCTTCGTGTCAGGCCATAATTCACCCCTCCACTTT; J: TRBJ1-6; V: TRBV5-1; size: -; D: -
CDR3: CATSRDPDRVNSPLHF; DNA: TGTGCCACCAGCAGAGATCCGGACAGGGTAAATTCACCCCTCCACTTT; J: TRBJ1-6; V: TRBV15; size: -; D: TRBD1
CDR3: CASSDEGVGNQPQHF; DNA: TGTGCCAGCAGTGATGAGGGGGTCGGGAATCAGCCCCAGCATTTT; J: TRBJ1-5; V: TRBV2; size: -; D: -
CDR3: CASSFGSGETQYF; DNA: TGTGCCAGCAGCTTTGGTAGCGGAGAGACCCAGTACTTC; J: TRBJ2-5; V: TRBV7-3; size: few; D: -
CDR3: CASSLERGHSYEQYF; DNA: TGTGCCAGCAGCCTAGAGCGGGGGCACTCCTACGAGCAGTACTTC; J: TRBJ2-7; V: TRBV4-2; size: -; D: TRBD2
CDR3: CASSFPTSGGQETQYF; DNA: TGTGCCAGCAGTTTTCCCACTAGCGGGGGACAAGAGACCCAGTACTTC; J: TRBJ2-5; V: TRBV28; size: -; D: TRBD2
CDR3: CASSPGGGSTDTQYF; DNA: TGTGCCAGCAGCCCGGGAGGGGGAAGCACAGATACGCAGTATTTT; J: TRBJ2-3; V: TRBV2; size: -; D: TRBD2
CDR3: CASSYNEGGRTQYF; DNA: TGTGCCAGCAGCTATAACGAGGGGGGTCGGACCCAGTACTTC; J: TRBJ2-5; V: TRBV9; size: -; D: -
CDR3: CASSVVVAGGELFF; DNA: TGTGCCAGCAGCGTAGTGGTGGCGGGCGGGGAGCTGTTTTTT; J: TRBJ2-2; V: TRBV9; size: -; D: -
CDR3: CASSFQGASNQPQHF; DNA: TGTGCCAGCAGCTTTCAAGGGGCTAGCAATCAGCCCCAGCATTTT; J: TRBJ1-5; V: TRBV5-6; size: -; D: -
CDR3: CASSQDLQGGSPLHF; DNA: TGTGCCAGCAGCCAAGATTTGCAGGGAGGTTCACCCCTCCACTTT; J: TRBJ1-6; V: TRBV14; size: -; D: -
CDR3: CAWSVGELNTEAFF; DNA: TGTGCCTGGAGTGTTGGGGAATTGAACACTGAAGCTTTCTTT; J: TRBJ1-1; V: TRBV30; size: -; D: -
CDR3: CAIRPSSSGPAEAFF; DNA: TGTGCCATCAGGCCGTCAAGCAGCGGACCGGCTGAAGCTTTCTTT; J: TRBJ1-1; V: TRBV10-3; size: -; D: -
CDR3: CASSFRGVGARGYTF; DNA: TGTGCCAGCAGTTTTCGGGGGGTAGGGGCTAGGGGCTACACCTTC; J: TRBJ1-2; V: TRBV28; size: -; D: -
CDR3: CASSVAIGNQPQHF; DNA: TGTGCCAGCAGTGTGGCCATAGGCAATCAGCCCCAGCATTTT; J: TRBJ1-5; V: TRBV6-5; size: -; D: -
CDR3: CATSRGVNSPLHF; DNA: TGTGCCACCAGCAGAGGGGTAAATTCACCCCTCCACTTT; J: TRBJ1-6; V: TRBV15; size: -; D: -
CDR3: CASSSFGIDRKAFF; DNA: TGTGCCAGCAGTAGTTTCGGGATCGACCGAAAAGCTTTCTTT; J: TRBJ1-1; V: TRBV6-5; size: -; D: -